These T cell receptor beta chains were read from a single sample in a study of vaccination effects on CD4 cells after COVID-19. Profiled with immunoSEQ multiplex PCR; TCRdb holds only in-frame clones, not every one. The repertoire holds approximately 22,000 clones, with roughly 75% as singletons. Their antigen targets remain unknown. This specimen consisted of CD4+ T cells from PBMCs cultured with HCoV-NL63 spike peptides, obtained before COVID-19 vaccination. Receptors were obtained from a human donor who received a COVID-19 vaccine. CDR3s include the opening cysteine and the closing phenylalanine or tryptophan. Each record gives: D gene, J gene, V gene, CDR3 length, clone size, CDR3 protein, CDR3 DNA. A D gene is named only where the DNA matches it firmly. Clone size is shown for a subset of rows, as once, few, many or a class of expanded clone.

>TRBD1|TRBJ1-2|TRBV5-1|14|few
CASSTGQAIYGYTF
TGCGCCAGCAGCACGGGACAGGCCATCTATGGCTACACCTTC
>TRBD2|TRBJ2-5|TRBV5-1|16|NA
CASSLASIAGGETQYF
TGCGCCAGCAGCTTGGCCTCGATAGCGGGGGGCGAGACCCAGTACTTC
>NA|TRBJ2-3|TRBV5-5|12|few
CASSYYADTQYF
TGTGCCAGCAGCTATTATGCCGATACGCAGTATTTT
>NA|TRBJ2-2|TRBV24-1|13|NA
CATKGPDTGELFF
TGTGCCACCAAGGGACCCGACACCGGGGAGCTGTTTTTT
>NA|TRBJ1-2|TRBV7-2|12|NA
CASSLGAFGYTF
TGTGCCAGCAGCCTCGGGGCATTTGGCTACACCTTC
>TRBD2|TRBJ2-6|TRBV13|19|NA
CASSRIAGGSPSGANVLTF
TGTGCCAGCAGCCGCATAGCGGGAGGCTCCCCCTCTGGGGCCAACGTCCTGACTTTC
>TRBD2|TRBJ2-1|TRBV7-2|15|NA
CASSLRGVSYNEQFF
TGTGCCAGCAGCCTTCGGGGGGTTTCCTACAATGAGCAGTTCTTC
>NA|TRBJ1-5|TRBV6-2/TRBV6-3|13|NA
CASSLPGRQPQHF
TGTGCCAGCAGTTTACCGGGACGACAGCCCCAGCATTTT
>NA|TRBJ2-5|TRBV5-1|13|NA
CASSLDTQETQYF
TGCGCCAGCAGCTTGGACACCCAAGAGACCCAGTACTTC
>TRBD1|TRBJ2-7|TRBV4-1|14|once
CASSPIQGHSEQYF
TGCGCCAGCAGCCCAATACAGGGGCATTCCGAGCAGTACTTC
>TRBD2|TRBJ2-6|TRBV5-4|19|NA
CASSLDRTSGSTGANVLTF
TGTGCCAGCAGCCTTGACCGTACTAGCGGGAGTACTGGGGCCAACGTCCTGACTTTC
>TRBD2|TRBJ2-1|TRBV7-8|12|few
CASGRVGTEQFF
TGTGCCAGCGGGAGGGTGGGCACTGAGCAGTTCTTC
>NA|TRBJ1-1|TRBV12-3/TRBV12-4|13|NA
CASSFLLSAEAFF
TGTGCCAGCAGTTTCTTGTTATCAGCTGAAGCTTTCTTT
>TRBD2|TRBJ2-1|TRBV5-1|15|NA
CASSPMGGSYNEQFF
TGCGCCAGCAGCCCCATGGGAGGGTCCTACAATGAGCAGTTCTTC
>NA|TRBJ1-2|TRBV4-1|15|few
CASSQDTGLDYGYTF
TGCGCCAGCAGCCAAGATACAGGGTTGGACTATGGCTACACCTTC
>TRBD1|TRBJ2-1|TRBV7-2|15|NA
CASSSDRGSYNEQFF
TGTGCCAGCAGCTCGGACAGGGGGTCCTACAATGAGCAGTTCTTC
>NA|TRBJ2-3|TRBV11-3|14|NA
CASSLNRIADTQYF
TGTGCCAGCAGCTTAAATCGGATCGCAGATACGCAGTATTTT
>TRBD2|TRBJ2-7|TRBV4-1|16|few
CASSQGLAGVGGEQYF
TGCGCCAGCAGCCAAGGACTAGCGGGAGTAGGTGGGGAGCAGTACTTC
>TRBD2|TRBJ2-1|TRBV7-2|15|NA
CASTSIASGYNEQFF
TGTGCCAGCACCTCAATAGCTAGCGGATACAATGAGCAGTTCTTC
>NA|TRBJ2-2|TRBV6-2/TRBV6-3|14|NA
CASSWGPNTGELFF
TGTGCCAGCAGCTGGGGACCTAACACCGGGGAGCTGTTTTTT
>NA|TRBJ1-5|TRBV24-1|16|NA
CATSDTRRVGNQPQHF
TGTGCCACCAGTGATACCAGGAGAGTGGGAAATCAGCCCCAGCATTTT
>TRBD1|TRBJ1-1|TRBV10-3|15|NA
CAISAGDSMNTEAFF
TGTGCCATCAGCGCCGGGGACAGCATGAACACTGAAGCTTTCTTT
>NA|TRBJ1-5|TRBV6-2/TRBV6-3|17|NA
CASSYRWGKKEGQPQHF
TGTGCCAGCAGTTACCGATGGGGGAAGAAGGAGGGTCAGCCCCAGCATTTT
>TRBD2|TRBJ2-3|TRBV7-2|17|NA
CASSLRLAGRSTDTQYF
TGTGCCAGCAGCTTGAGACTAGCGGGGCGGAGCACAGATACGCAGTATTTT
>NA|TRBJ2-2|TRBV7-5|20|NA
CARSLGTSGINSSLIGELFF
TGTGCCAGAAGCCTCGGGACTAGCGGGATCAATTCGTCCCTGATCGGGGAGCTGTTTTTT
>TRBD1|TRBJ2-2|TRBV14|17|NA
CASSQLRTGILTGELFF
TGTGCCAGCAGCCAGCTCAGGACAGGGATCCTGACCGGGGAGCTGTTTTTT
>NA|TRBJ2-1|TRBV12-3/TRBV12-4|13|NA
CASSLSGGNEQFF
TGTGCCAGCAGTTTATCCGGGGGCAATGAGCAGTTCTTC
>TRBD1|TRBJ2-7|TRBV4-1|14|few
CASSQDPGGYEQYF
TGCGCCAGCAGCCAAGACCCAGGGGGATACGAGCAGTACTTC
>NA|TRBJ2-4|TRBV6-1|11|NA
CASSDGNIQYF
TGTGCCAGCAGTGACGGAAACATTCAGTACTTC
>TRBD1|TRBJ1-1|TRBV5-4|19|few
CASSLAAMAQGAKNTEAFF
TGTGCCAGCAGCTTGGCCGCCATGGCACAGGGGGCTAAGAACACTGAAGCTTTCTTT
>NA|TRBJ1-2|TRBV7-2|14|NA
CASSLVEGSYGYTF
TGTGCCAGCAGCTTAGTCGAGGGTAGCTATGGCTACACCTTC
>NA|TRBJ2-5|TRBV5-1|15|NA
CASSLVPRRGETQYF
TGCGCCAGCAGCTTGGTCCCTAGGAGAGGCGAGACCCAGTACTTC
>TRBD2|TRBJ2-5|TRBV29-1|16|once
CSVEGTSGGARKTQYF
TGCAGCGTTGAGGGGACTAGCGGGGGAGCCAGGAAGACCCAGTACTTC
>NA|TRBJ1-4|TRBV28|15|NA
CASSPPSAPNEKLFF
TGTGCCAGCAGTCCCCCTTCGGCTCCGAATGAAAAACTGTTTTTT
>TRBD2|TRBJ2-7|TRBV10-3|13|once
CAISFRREYEQYF
TGTGCCATCAGTTTCCGGCGGGAGTACGAGCAGTACTTC
>NA|TRBJ2-1|TRBV7-2|15|NA
CASSQLRGRRDEQFF
TGTGCCAGCAGCCAACTTCGGGGACGTAGGGATGAGCAGTTCTTC
>NA|TRBJ2-3|TRBV2|12|NA
CASSGGADTQYF
TGTGCCAGCAGTGGAGGGGCAGATACGCAGTATTTT
>NA|TRBJ2-1|TRBV4-1|16|NA
CASSQSPTRRDNEQFF
TGCGCCAGCAGCCAATCCCCCACGCGGAGGGACAATGAGCAGTTCTTC
>TRBD1|TRBJ1-4|TRBV27|14|NA
CASSPGGTNEKLFF
TGTGCCAGCAGTCCAGGGGGAACTAATGAAAAACTGTTTTTT
>TRBD2|TRBJ2-1|TRBV5-4|18|NA
CASSPSPGLAGVGDEQFF
TGTGCCAGCAGCCCTTCCCCGGGACTAGCGGGGGTGGGCGATGAGCAGTTCTTC
>NA|TRBJ1-1|TRBV7-9|15|NA
CASSLSLGTNTEAFF
TGTGCCAGCAGCTTAAGCTTAGGGACAAACACTGAAGCTTTCTTT
>NA|TRBJ1-3|TRBV9|12|NA
CASSLGGNTIYF
TGTGCCAGCAGCCTGGGTGGAAACACCATATATTTT